This note documents a single T cell receptor (beta chain) sequence. The sample comes from a study of blood T cell repertoires in COVID-19. Germline V gene sequence: CDR1 SGHTA, CDR2 FQGTGA. CDR3 size: 14 residues. With V trimmed by 3 bases and J by 7 bases, 6 bases remained unmatched. Generated by immunoSEQ multiplex PCR, the TCRdb table keeps only in-frame clones and is missing some. This sample has a few hundred thousand clones, with about 83% found just once. The chain carries TRBV7-3 and TRBJ2-5; 9 nucleotides match TRBD2. The source is a woman in her thirties with COVID-19, enrolled during active disease. The specimen was peripheral blood. The CDR3 reads CASSLAGGPGTQYF. The CDR3 DNA is TGTGCCAGCAGCTTGGCGGGGGGGCCAGGGACCCAGTACTTC.